The 6 T cell receptor beta chains below all came from one sample that was sequenced in a study of blood T cells in healthy people across ages. Using a J-beta primer mix together with a sample-barcoded 5' primer, a second PCR was run for roughly 6 to 11 cycles. TCRdb reprocessed the 5' RACE reads via MiXCR and lists one record per CDR3 protein. This sample carries fewer than 700,000 distinct CDR3 sequences, more than 45% of them seen once, and the ten largest clones take about 22%. What was sequenced was blood. Receptors were obtained from a man aged 80 or over in good health.

This clonotype was observed a handful of times. V usage is TRBV4-3 and J usage is TRBJ2-1, with 10 nucleotides matching TRBD1. Germline CDR1 and CDR2: LGHNA and YSLEER. With V trimmed by 4 bases and J by 7 bases, 10 bases remained unmatched. CDR3 size: 16 residues. CDR3: CASSLSWTGGHNEQFF. The CDR3, as DNA: TGCGCCAGCAGCCTATCTTGGACAGGGGGTCATAATGAGCAGTTCTTC.

This clonotype was found a few times. The chain combines TRBV11-3 with TRBJ2-3; the D gene is possibly TRBD2 (5 bases). This CDR3 comprises 14 residues. V lost 3 bases, J lost 12 bases, and 19 bases lay in between. Germline V gene data show CDR1 as SGHNT and CDR2 as YENEEA. This CDR3 is CASSLHPGSLNQYF. CDR3 coding DNA: TGTGCCAGCAGCTTGCACCCGGGAAGCCTCAATCAGTATTTT.

The chain recombines TRBV28 with TRBJ2-1, with 7 bases that match TRBD1. From germline, CDR1 is MDHEN and CDR2 SYDVKM. The CDR3 consists of 16 residues. The V gene end was trimmed by 6 bases and the J gene end by 3 bases; junction bases not matched to a gene: 11. CDR3: CASSPSVDRDYNEQFF. The CDR3 nucleotides are TGTGCCAGCAGCCCCAGCGTAGACAGGGACTACAATGAGCAGTTCTTC.

The chain has TRBV7-2 and TRBJ2-5, with TRBD2 matching over 8 bases. CDR1 is SGHTA and CDR2 is FQGNSA in the germline V gene. The CDR3 spans 13 residues. Germline trimming cut 3 bases from V and 11 bases from J; bases unmatched to any gene: 8. CDR3 nucleotides: TGTGCCAGCAGCTTTCAGCGGGAGTGGGAGCAGTACTTC. This codes for CASSFQREWEQYF. Supplemented by reference TRBV7-2 and TRBJ2-5, the full variable domain reads GAGVSQSPSNKVTEKGKDVELRCDPISGHTALYWYRQSLGQGLEFLIYFQGNSAPDKSGLPSDRFSAERTGGSVSTLTIQRTQQEDSAVYLCASSFQREWEQYFGPGTRLLVL.

V is TRBV6-5 and J is TRBJ2-2, with a possible D match to TRBD2 (5 bases). Germline V gene lookup returns CDR1 MNHEY and CDR2 SVGAGI. CDR3 size: 13 residues. Trimming stripped 0 bases from V and 7 bases from J, with 6 bases between. In DNA form, the CDR3 reads TGTGCCAGCAGTTACTCTGAGGGCGGGGAGCTGTTTTTT. Translated, it gives CASSYSEGGELFF.

This clonotype was counted at least ten times. This chain uses TRBV4-3 with TRBJ2-7; D uncertain. CDR1 LGHNA and CDR2 YSLEER come from the germline V gene. There are 13 residues in the CDR3. Trimming took 4 bases from V and 1 from J, leaving 8 bases between them. As DNA, the CDR3 is TGCGCCAGCAGCCGATCTGAGTCCTACGAGCAGTACTTC. It is translated as CASSRSESYEQYF.